The next 20 T cell receptor beta chains were all read from a single sample in a study of OX40 agonist ivuxolimab in advanced cancers. Repertoires were generated with immunoSEQ multiplex PCR, while TCRdb's copy carries only in-frame clones and drops some. The data contain more than 55,000 clones, roughly 89% of them singletons. The sample was CD4+ or CD8+ T cells sorted from blood, taken in a trial of the OX40 agonist ivuxolimab. The origin of the receptors is an adult with an advanced solid tumor such as melanoma, head and neck, liver or kidney cancer.

This chain uses TRBV7-2 with TRBJ2-7; D is possibly TRBD1 (6 bases). V lost 5 bases and J lost 6, with 17 bases in between. Per germline, CDR1 SGHTA and CDR2 FQGNSA. The CDR3 length is 14 residues. CDR3 region: CASSRAGTTGEQYF. The CDR3 coding sequence is TGTGCCAGCAGCAGAGCCGGGACAACCGGCGAGCAGTACTTC.

The chain uses TRBV7-8 and TRBJ1-1, with TRBD1 as a possible D gene (5 bases). The germline gives CDR1 SGHVS, CDR2 FQNEAQ. The germline V and J ends were trimmed by 3 bases and 5 bases, with 16 bases remaining between them. The CDR3 covers 15 residues. The CDR3 region is CASSFDGQGQTEAFF. The CDR3 DNA is TGTGCCAGCAGCTTCGATGGGCAGGGCCAAACTGAAGCTTTCTTT.

This chain uses TRBV6-5 with TRBJ2-7, with D perhaps being TRBD1 or TRBD2 (5 bases each). The CDR3 spans 13 residues. With 1 base removed from V and 2 bases from J, the gap between germline ends came to 6 bases. Germline lookup yields CDR1 MNHEY and CDR2 SVGAGI. CDR3 in amino acids: CASSYLGAYEQYF. In DNA, the CDR3 is TGTGCCAGCAGTTACTTGGGGGCCTACGAGCAGTACTTC.

V usage is TRBV2 and J usage is TRBJ1-5; 10 bases are a match to TRBD1. This CDR3 is built from 15 residues. Germline CDR1 SNHLY, CDR2 FYNNEI. V was clipped by 5 bases and J by 7 bases; unmatched bases: 8. In DNA, the CDR3 is TGTGCCAGCAGTTCTCAAACGACAGGGGGCCAGCCCCAGCATTTT. This codes for CASSSQTTGGQPQHF.

The chain links TRBV19 to TRBJ1-6; possible D gene TRBD1, 5 bases. This CDR3 region has 14 residues. The germline CDR1 and CDR2 sequences are LNHDA and SQIVND (reference sequence). Trimming took off 10 bases at V and 5 bases at J, with 15 bases between the two ends. The CDR3 sequence is CAISPGRNNSPLHF. CDR3 DNA: TGTGCCATTTCTCCGGGACGTAATAATTCACCCCTCCACTTT. The variable domain in full, completed from reference TRBV19 and TRBJ1-6, reads DGGITQSPKYLFRKEGQNVTLSCEQNLNHDAMYWYRQDPGQGLRLIYYSQIVNDFQKGDIAEGYSVSREKKESFPLTVTSAQKNPTAFYLCAISPGRNNSPLHFGNGTRLTVT.

This chain joins TRBV29-1 and TRBJ2-5, with TRBD1 matching over 7 bases. The V and J ends lost 3 bases and 1 base, in that order; junction bases with no gene match: 11. CDR1 and CDR2 from the germline V gene are SQVTM and ANQGSEA. CDR3 length: 16 amino acids. The DNA for the CDR3 is TGCAGCGTTGAGGGAAGGGGGCTAATCGGCCAAGAGACCCAGTACTTC. It is translated as CSVEGRGLIGQETQYF.

The V gene is TRBV28, the J gene TRBJ1-4; no reliable D call. The CDR3 consists of 14 residues. Germline V gene sequence: CDR1 MDHEN, CDR2 SYDVKM. V lost 2 bases to trimming and J lost 5 bases, with 9 bases between them. The CDR3 is CASSLQLQNEKLFF. CDR3 DNA: TGTGCCAGCAGTTTACAGCTGCAGAATGAAAAACTGTTTTTT.

The chain recombines TRBV6-1 with TRBJ2-2, with D uncertain. The CDR3 runs to 15 residues. Trimming took 0 bases from V and 7 from J, leaving 12 bases between them. Germline loops: CDR1 MNHNS, CDR2 SASEGT. As DNA, the CDR3 is TGTGCCAGCAGTGAAGCGAAGATTAGAGGCGGGGAGCTGTTTTTT. Translating it yields CASSEAKIRGGELFF.

The table lists this clone with a count of one. The chain recombines TRBV11-3 with TRBJ2-7, with 7 nucleotides matching TRBD1. CDR1 is SGHNT, CDR2 YENEEA, per germline. This CDR3 has 12 residues. Unmatched junction bases numbered 3, after V lost 4 bases and J lost 6 bases. CDR3 DNA: TGTGCCAGCAGCTCTAACAGGGGCGAGCAGTACTTC. It encodes CASSSNRGEQYF. Complete variable domain (other parts from reference TRBV11-3 and TRBJ2-7): EAGVVQSPRYKIIEKKQPVAFWCNPISGHNTLYWYLQNLGQGPELLIRYENEEAVDDSQLPKDRFSAERLKGVDSTLKIQPAELGDSAVYLCASSSNRGEQYFGPGTRLTVT.

The chain uses TRBV19 and TRBJ2-7; no clear D gene. This CDR3 is built from 15 residues. The germline gives CDR1 LNHDA, CDR2 SQIVND (reference sequence). V lost 7 bases, J lost 2 bases, and 18 bases lay in between. The CDR3 protein is CASMGFGETPYEQYF. CDR3 nucleotide sequence: TGTGCCAGTATGGGGTTCGGAGAAACCCCCTACGAGCAGTACTTC.

The V gene is TRBV5-1, the J gene TRBJ2-3; D call uncertain. V lost 0 bases and J 0 bases, leaving 11 bases between the germline ends. Germline values: CDR1 SGHRS, CDR2 YFSETQ. The CDR3 covers 16 residues. Here the CDR3 reads CASSLVPALSTDTQYF. For the CDR3, the DNA is TGCGCCAGCAGCTTGGTCCCAGCGCTTAGCACAGATACGCAGTATTTT.

V gene TRBV19 combines with J gene TRBJ1-2, with a weak D call TRBD1 (5 bases). The CDR3 is 14 amino acids. The germline V gene has CDR1 LNHDA and CDR2 SQIVND (reference sequence). Between the trimmed V and J ends, which lost 7 bases and 2 bases, there was a span of 14 bases. As DNA, the CDR3 is TGTGCCAGTAACCGGCAGGGCGCCAACTATGGCTACACCTTC. This translates into CASNRQGANYGYTF.

The V call is TRBV7-6, the J call TRBJ2-7, with D uncertain. Between the trimmed V and J ends, which lost 5 bases and 3 bases, there was a span of 14 bases. CDR3 size: 14 residues. The V gene's germline CDR1 is SGHVS and CDR2 FNYEAQ. CDR3 sequence (DNA): TGTGCCAGCAGCGCTCGGGTGGGTGACTACGAGCAGTACTTC. Translating gives CASSARVGDYEQYF.

This clone was seen just once. The chain uses TRBV9 and TRBJ1-1; possible D gene TRBD1, 5 bases. Trimming cost V 1 base and J 1 base, with 5 bases left between them. This CDR3 has 13 residues. Germline V gene data show CDR1 as SGDLS and CDR2 as YYNGEE. The CDR3, as DNA: TGTGCCAGCAGCGTAACAGGGAACACTGAAGCTTTCTTT. Residues: CASSVTGNTEAFF.

The CDR3: CASSRYRDNYGYTF. The CDR3, as DNA: TGTGCCAGCTCAAGATACCGGGACAACTATGGCTACACCTTC. This chain connects TRBV18 to TRBJ1-2; the D gene is possibly TRBD1 (5 bases). CDR3 size: 14 residues. The germline V gene has CDR1 KGHSH and CDR2 LQKENI. The V and J ends lost 5 bases and 2 bases respectively, with 12 bases between them.

The chain couples TRBV7-9 to TRBJ2-1, with 8 positions matching TRBD2. Unmatched junction bases numbered 7, after V lost 3 bases and J lost 6 bases. The length of the CDR3 is 15 residues. The germline V gene encodes CDR1 SEHNR and CDR2 FQNEAQ (reference sequence). The CDR3 DNA sequence: TGTGCCAGCAGCTTCCCATCGGGAGGGGCCAATGAGCAGTTCTTC. It is translated as CASSFPSGGANEQFF.

This clone was recorded only once. This chain connects TRBV5-1 to TRBJ1-2, with D maybe TRBD1 (5 bases). This CDR3 region has 13 residues. Germline CDR1 SGHRS, CDR2 YFSETQ. The germline V and J ends were trimmed by 0 bases and 7 bases, with 10 bases remaining between them. The CDR3 DNA follows: TGCGCCAGCAGCTTGGAAGGCAGGGTTGGCTACACCTTC. It specifies CASSLEGRVGYTF.

The chain recombines TRBV5-1 with TRBJ2-2, with D hard to call. The CDR3 sequence is 14 residues long. The germline V gene encodes CDR1 SGHRS and CDR2 YFSETQ. The V and J ends lost 4 bases and 0 bases respectively, with 7 bases between them. In DNA, the CDR3 is TGCGCCAGCAGCGTAACAGCGAACACCGGGGAGCTGTTTTTT. This gives the protein CASSVTANTGELFF.

This chain links TRBV11-2 with TRBJ2-7, with 7 nucleotides matching TRBD1. This CDR3 region has 13 residues. CDR1 and CDR2 from the germline V gene are SGHAT and FQNNGV. Unmatched junction bases numbered 4, after V lost 5 bases and J lost 3 bases. As DNA, the CDR3 is TGTGCCAGCAGCCCTGACAGGGACTACGAGCAGTACTTC. It is translated as CASSPDRDYEQYF. Supplemented by reference TRBV11-2 and TRBJ2-7, the full variable domain reads EAGVAQSPRYKIIEKRQSVAFWCNPISGHATLYWYQQILGQGPKLLIQFQNNGVVDDSQLPKDRFSAERLKGVDSTLKIQPAKLEDSAVYLCASSPDRDYEQYFGPGTRLTVT.

The chain joins TRBV7-2 to TRBJ1-2; the match to TRBD1 covers 7 bases. The CDR3 sequence is 15 residues long. V dropped 3 bases and J dropped 1; count of bases not matched to a gene: 5. The germline V gene encodes CDR1 SGHTA and CDR2 FQGNSA. The CDR3 here is CASSFGTADNYGYTF. CDR3 nucleotides: TGTGCCAGCAGCTTTGGGACAGCCGATAACTATGGCTACACCTTC.